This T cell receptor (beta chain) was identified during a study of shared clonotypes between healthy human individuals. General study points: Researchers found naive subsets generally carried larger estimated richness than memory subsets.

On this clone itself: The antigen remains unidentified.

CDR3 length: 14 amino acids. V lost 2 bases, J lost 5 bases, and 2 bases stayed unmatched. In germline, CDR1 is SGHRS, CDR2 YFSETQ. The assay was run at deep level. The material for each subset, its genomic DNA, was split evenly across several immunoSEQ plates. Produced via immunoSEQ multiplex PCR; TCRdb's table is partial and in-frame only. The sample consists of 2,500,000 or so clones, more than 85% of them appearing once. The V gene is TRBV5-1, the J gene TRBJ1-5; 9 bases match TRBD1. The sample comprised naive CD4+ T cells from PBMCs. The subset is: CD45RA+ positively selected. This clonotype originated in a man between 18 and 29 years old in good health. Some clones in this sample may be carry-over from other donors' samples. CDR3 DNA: TGCGCCAGCAGCTTACAGGGGGCGGATCAGCCCCAGCATTTT. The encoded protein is CASSLQGADQPQHF.